This entry features one T cell receptor beta chain sequence. The antigen remains unidentified. The data belong to a study of CD8 T cells in ankylosing spondylitis. Study results and limitations: Reports say disease-linked clones showed up significantly more in matched ankylosing spondylitis synovial fluid. Clones linked to the disease showed a CD8+ phenotype. They occurred at relatively low frequencies in peripheral blood.

MiXCR, applied by TCRdb to the 5' RACE reads, yields one record per CDR3 protein. The sample comprises fewer than 250,000 distinct CDR3 sequences, about 10% of which are singletons, and approximately 2.5% rests with the top ten. V lost 2 bases to trimming and J lost 2 bases, with 10 bases between them. Germline V CDR1 and CDR2: WNHNN, SYGVQD (reference sequence). This CDR3 contains 15 residues. The J gene is TRBJ2-1, the V gene TRBV10-1, with unresolved D. The receptor was derived from a male donor with ankylosing spondylitis or in good health (not recorded which). The sample consisted of blood, either unsorted or a sorted T cell fraction (not recorded which). This CDR3 reads CASSEGRSPYNEQFF. CDR3 nucleotides: TGCGCCAGCAGTGAGGGCAGGAGCCCCTACAATGAGCAGTTCTTC.